One sample yielded the 20 T cell receptor beta chains listed below, sequenced in a study of cytomegalovirus exposure and HLA in healthy donors. Amplification used 60 Vbeta primers and 13 Jbeta primers. Produced via immunoSEQ multiplex PCR; TCRdb's table is partial and in-frame only. The sample includes approximately 170,000 clones, 82% of them seen just once. Specimen: PBMCs. The receptors here all came from a male donor in good health and CMV-seronegative.

This chain joins TRBV4-3 and TRBJ2-7; D call uncertain. Trimming took off 3 bases at V and 1 base at J, with 7 bases between the two ends. The length of the CDR3 is 13 residues. Looked up from germline, CDR1 is LGHNA and CDR2 is YSLEER. Here the CDR3 DNA reads TGCGCCAGCAGCCACTCTCAGTCCTACGAGCAGTACTTC. It yields the protein CASSHSQSYEQYF.

The chain combines TRBV6-1 with TRBJ2-1; tentatively, D is TRBD2 (6 bases). This CDR3 region has 12 residues. The germline CDR1 and CDR2 sequences are MNHNS and SASEGT. The V end lost 5 bases, the J end lost 10 bases, and 12 bases lay between the germline ends. CDR3 DNA: TGTGCCAGCAGTTTGCGGGGAGGCGAGCAGTTCTTC. This translates into CASSLRGGEQFF.

Only one count was recorded for this clone. The chain carries TRBV28 and TRBJ2-4; maybe TRBD1 (6 bases). The V end lost 8 bases, the J end lost 6 bases, and 11 bases lay between the germline ends. The CDR3 has 12 amino acids. Germline V gene sequence: CDR1 MDHEN, CDR2 SYDVKM. The CDR3 sequence is CASSGVINIQYF. In DNA, the CDR3 is TGTGCCAGCTCAGGGGTTATAAACATTCAGTACTTC.

The gene calls are TRBV9 and TRBJ2-1, with TRBD2 as a possible D gene (5 bases). This CDR3 has 13 residues. CDR1 is SGDLS, CDR2 YYNGEE, per germline. Trimming shortened V by 0 bases and J by 8 bases, and 9 bases separated the two germline ends. In DNA form, the CDR3 reads TGTGCCAGCAGCGTAGGGGCTAGCCATGAGCAGTTCTTC. Amino acid sequence: CASSVGASHEQFF.

The gene calls are TRBV19 and TRBJ1-2; no clear D. The CDR3 runs to 13 residues. Germline V gene lookup returns CDR1 LNHDA and CDR2 SQIVND (reference sequence). The V end was cut by 3 bases, the J end by 2 bases, with 7 bases between. The CDR3 reads CASSIEINYGYTF. CDR3 in DNA: TGTGCCAGTAGTATTGAGATCAACTATGGCTACACCTTC. The full variable domain, in which reference TRBV19 and TRBJ1-2 provide the parts outside the CDR3, is DGGITQSPKYLFRKEGQNVTLSCEQNLNHDAMYWYRQDPGQGLRLIYYSQIVNDFQKGDIAEGYSVSREKKESFPLTVTSAQKNPTAFYLCASSIEINYGYTFGSGTRLTVV.

This sequence joins TRBV7-7 and TRBJ2-2, with 8 bases fitting TRBD1. Germline CDR1 and CDR2: SSHAT and FNYEAQ (reference sequence). The CDR3 runs to 18 residues. Trimming at V came to 5 bases and at J to 3 bases, leaving 14 bases not matched to a gene. CDR3 sequence reads: CASSQTTTGASDTGELFF. Written as DNA, the CDR3 is TGTGCCAGCAGCCAAACAACGACAGGGGCCTCAGACACCGGGGAGCTGTTTTTT.

The chain has TRBV19 and TRBJ1-3; 11 bases are a match to TRBD1. The CDR3 is made up of 14 amino acids. Trimming took 2 bases from V and 7 from J; bases not matched to a gene: 1. Germline CDR1 reads LNHDA; CDR2 reads SQIVND (reference sequence). This CDR3 reads CASSIRTGGNTIYF. CDR3 in DNA: TGTGCCAGTAGTATAAGGACAGGGGGCAACACCATATATTTT.

The chain couples TRBV4-3 to TRBJ2-3, with TRBD2 matching over 13 bases. This CDR3 is 20 amino acids long. Germline V gene data show CDR1 as LGHNA and CDR2 as YSLEER. Losses at the gene ends were 0 bases for V and 5 bases for J; bases not matched to a gene: 14. The CDR3 nucleotides read TGCGCCAGCAGCCAAGATCTTAGGACTAGCGGGAGAGGGTGGGAAGATACGCAGTATTTT. It yields the protein CASSQDLRTSGRGWEDTQYF.

The rearrangement uses TRBV5-1 and TRBJ2-7, with 9 bases identical to TRBD1. The CDR3 is 16 amino acids. Unmatched junction bases numbered 13, after V lost 7 bases and J lost 2 bases. Looked up from germline, CDR1 is SGHRS and CDR2 is YFSETQ. The CDR3 DNA sequence: TGCGCCAGCGGCCCTCCTCCGGGACAGGGAACCTACGAGCAGTACTTC. It specifies CASGPPPGQGTYEQYF.

This clone was seen only once. The junction departs from the called germline gene at one end, perhaps through a read error. CDR3 sequence (DNA): TGTTCCAGCAGCTCCGTTTCTCAGGGGGATGGTCAGCCCCAGCATTTT. It translates to CSSSSVSQGDGQPQHF. This chain links TRBV7-9 with TRBJ1-5; 7 bases map to TRBD1. Germline V gene lookup returns CDR1 SEHNR and CDR2 FQNEAQ (reference sequence). The CDR3 is made up of 16 amino acids.

The chain joins TRBV25-1 to TRBJ1-3; D remains unclear. Germline CDR1 is MGHDK and CDR2 is SYGVNS. CDR3 length: 15 amino acids. Trimming removed 3 bases from V and 6 bases from J, with 15 bases in between. CDR3 loop: CASSDFGQAENTIYF. CDR3 in DNA: TGTGCCAGCAGTGATTTCGGCCAGGCCGAAAACACCATATATTTT.

The chain couples TRBV18 to TRBJ2-5, with D unresolved. Gene TRBJ2-7 matches the end of the DNA better, so the J call may be wrong. CDR1 is KGHSH, CDR2 LQKENI, per germline. This CDR3 region has 12 residues. Here the CDR3 reads CASSPPSYEQYF. The CDR3 DNA reads as TGTGCCAGCTCACCCCCCTCCTACGAGCAGTACTTC.

As DNA, the CDR3 is TGTGCCAGCAGTGAATGGTGGCGGGGTAGCGGGGGCATCTCCTACGAGCAGTACTTC. Residues: CASSEWWRGSGGISYEQYF. This chain joins TRBV6-1 and TRBJ2-7; TRBD2 agrees at 9 bases. This CDR3 is built from 19 residues. The V gene end was trimmed by 2 bases and the J gene end by 0 bases; junction bases not matched to a gene: 14. Germline V gene lookup returns CDR1 MNHNS and CDR2 SASEGT.

The chain uses TRBV9 and TRBJ2-7; perhaps TRBD1 as D (5 bases). The germline gives CDR1 SGDLS, CDR2 YYNGEE. Trimming cost V 0 bases and J 3 bases, with 10 bases left between them. The CDR3 contains 14 residues. The CDR3 bases are TGTGCCAGCAGCGTAGATGGTACAGGCTACGAGCAGTACTTC. This translates into CASSVDGTGYEQYF.

The chain combines TRBV19 with TRBJ2-3; TRBD2 aligns across 7 bases. The germline V gene encodes CDR1 LNHDA and CDR2 SQIVND (reference sequence). V was clipped by 5 bases and J by 12 bases; unmatched bases: 14. The CDR3 loop spans 14 amino acids. CDR3 coding DNA: TGTGCCAGTAGTCCCGGACTAGTATTAGGGTTCCAGTATTTT. Translating it yields CASSPGLVLGFQYF.

The chain employs TRBV4-1 and TRBJ1-2; 8 bases are a match to TRBD1. The CDR3 contains 15 residues. J was trimmed by 8 bases and V by 1 base; bases with no gene match: 9. Germline lookup yields CDR1 MGHRA and CDR2 YSYEKL. CDR3 protein: CASSQAPNRGIGYTF. The CDR3 DNA reads as TGCGCCAGCAGCCAAGCTCCGAACAGGGGGATAGGCTACACCTTC.

The chain recombines TRBV6-1 with TRBJ2-5; 7 bases map to TRBD2. Gene TRBJ2-7 matches the end of the DNA better, so the J call may be wrong. The CDR3 sequence is 13 residues long. Germline V gene lookup returns CDR1 MNHNS and CDR2 SASEGT. The CDR3: CASKASGTYEQYF. CDR3 nucleotides: TGTGCCAGCAAGGCTAGCGGAACCTACGAGCAGTACTTC.

This clone turned up a few times. The CDR3: CASSYGSRDYEQYF. The CDR3 bases are TGTGCCAGCAGTTACGGGAGCCGGGACTACGAGCAGTACTTC. The chain is built from TRBV6-5 and TRBJ2-7; perhaps TRBD2 as D (5 bases). Germline V gene lookup returns CDR1 MNHEY and CDR2 SVGAGI. V shed 2 bases and J shed 3 bases, with 11 bases lying between them. The CDR3 has 14 residues.

This clone appeared a single time. The CDR3 DNA is TGTGCCAGCAGCGTAGAAGGACAGGGAGGCAATGAGCAGTTCTTC. It codes for CASSVEGQGGNEQFF. This sequence joins TRBV9 and TRBJ2-1, with 8 positions matching TRBD1. The ends lost 0 bases at V and 6 bases at J; junction bases unmatched: 5. This CDR3 contains 15 residues. Germline loops: CDR1 SGDLS, CDR2 YYNGEE.

This clone came up once. The V and J genes are TRBV6-5 and TRBJ2-7; D is uncertain. The CDR3 spans 14 residues. Germline CDR1 MNHEY, CDR2 SVGAGI. Trimming took 6 bases from V and 3 from J, leaving 15 bases between them. CDR3 nucleotides: TGTGCCAGCAGCCGAGCTCCACCAGGCTACGAGCAGTACTTC. Translation: CASSRAPPGYEQYF.